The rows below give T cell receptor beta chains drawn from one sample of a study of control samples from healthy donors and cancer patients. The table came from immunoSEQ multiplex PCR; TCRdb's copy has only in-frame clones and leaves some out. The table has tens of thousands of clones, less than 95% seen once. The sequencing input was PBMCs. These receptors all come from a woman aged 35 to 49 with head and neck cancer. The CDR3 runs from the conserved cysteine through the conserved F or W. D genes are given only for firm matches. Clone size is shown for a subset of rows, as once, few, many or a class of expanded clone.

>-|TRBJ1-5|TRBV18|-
TGTGCCAGCTCACCTGGAGGGGCGTATTATAGCAATCAGCCCCAGCATTTT
CASSPGGAYYSNQPQHF
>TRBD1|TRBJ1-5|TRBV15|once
TGTGCCACCAGCTACGGGACAGGGATTAATCAGCCCCAGCATTTT
CATSYGTGINQPQHF
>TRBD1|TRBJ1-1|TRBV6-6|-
TGTGCCAGCAAAGGGGGACAGGGGAGGGACACTGAAGCTTTCTTT
CASKGGQGRDTEAFF
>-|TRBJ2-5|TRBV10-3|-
TGTGCCATCAGTGGTAAGGGGAAAGAGACCCAGTACTTC
CAISGKGKETQYF
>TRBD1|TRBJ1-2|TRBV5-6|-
TGTGCCAGCAGCTGGGGGACAGGGGTAGGAGGTGGCTACACCTTC
CASSWGTGVGGGYTF
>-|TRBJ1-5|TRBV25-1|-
TGTGCCAGCAGTGAATCAGGTTATCAGCCCCAGCATTTT
CASSESGYQPQHF
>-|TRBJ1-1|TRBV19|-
TGTGCCAGTAGTAGGGGGGGGGTTGACACTGAAGCTTTCTTT
CASSRGGVDTEAFF
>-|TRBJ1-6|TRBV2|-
TGTGCCAGCAGTGAAAAGGGATCACCCCTCCACTTT
CASSEKGSPLHF
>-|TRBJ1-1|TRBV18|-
TGTGCCAGCTCACAGGGGATGGGGGCTGAAGCTTTCTTT
CASSQGMGAEAFF
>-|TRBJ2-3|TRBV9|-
TGTGCCAGCAGCTCCGGCCGAGGAGGGTTCCGGACAGATACGCAGTATTTT
CASSSGRGGFRTDTQYF
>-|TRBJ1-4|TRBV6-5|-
TGTGCCAGCAGCAAAAACAGGGCAACTAATGAAAAACTGTTTTTT
CASSKNRATNEKLFF
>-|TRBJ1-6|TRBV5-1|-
TGCGCCAGCAGCGGGAGAGGGTCTATGAATTCACCCCTCCACTTT
CASSGRGSMNSPLHF
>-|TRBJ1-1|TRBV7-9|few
TGTGCCAGCAGCTTAGTGCAGGATGGGGGCACTGAAGCTTTCTTT
CASSLVQDGGTEAFF
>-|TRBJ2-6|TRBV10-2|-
TGCGCCAGCAGTGAAAATGGTCCGCTAAACTCTGGGGCCAACGTCCTGACTTTC
CASSENGPLNSGANVLTF
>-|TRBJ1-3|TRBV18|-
TGTGCCAGCTCACCTACTACCCGCGCATACTCTGGAAACACCATATATTTT
CASSPTTRAYSGNTIYF
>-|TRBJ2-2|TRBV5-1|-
TGCGCCAGCAGCTGGAACACCGGGGAGCTGTTTTTT
CASSWNTGELFF